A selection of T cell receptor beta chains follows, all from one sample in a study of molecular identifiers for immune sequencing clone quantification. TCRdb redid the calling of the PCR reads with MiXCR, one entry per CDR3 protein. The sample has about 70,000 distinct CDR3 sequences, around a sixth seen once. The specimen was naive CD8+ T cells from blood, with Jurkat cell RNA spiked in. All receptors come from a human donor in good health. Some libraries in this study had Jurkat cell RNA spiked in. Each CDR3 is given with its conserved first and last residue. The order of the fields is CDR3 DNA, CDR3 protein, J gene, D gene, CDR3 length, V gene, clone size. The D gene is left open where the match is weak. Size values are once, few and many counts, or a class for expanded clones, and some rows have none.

cdr3_nt: TGTGCCAGCAGTGAATGGGAAGCAGCAGATACGCAGTATTTT
cdr3_aa: CASSEWEAADTQYF
j_call: TRBJ2-3
d_call: NA
cdr3_length: 14
v_call: TRBV6-1
clone_size: many

cdr3_nt: TGCGCCAGCAGCCAAGTGACTAGCGGGGGGCGCTACGAGCAGTACTTC
cdr3_aa: CASSQVTSGGRYEQYF
j_call: TRBJ2-7
d_call: TRBD2
cdr3_length: 16
v_call: TRBV4-1
clone_size: many

cdr3_nt: TGTGCCAGCAGCCGAGGCGGCTCAAACCGATACAATGAGCAGTTCTTC
cdr3_aa: CASSRGGSNRYNEQFF
j_call: TRBJ2-1
d_call: NA
cdr3_length: 16
v_call: TRBV27
clone_size: many

cdr3_nt: TGTGCCAGCAGCCAAGCCCAAGGTTGGGAGCAGTACTTC
cdr3_aa: CASSQAQGWEQYF
j_call: TRBJ2-7
d_call: NA
cdr3_length: 13
v_call: TRBV11-3
clone_size: NA

cdr3_nt: TGTGCCAGCAGCTTAGATAGCGGGAGGGCCTTTGGCGGGGAGCTGTTTTTT
cdr3_aa: CASSLDSGRAFGGELFF
j_call: TRBJ2-2
d_call: TRBD2
cdr3_length: 17
v_call: TRBV7-2
clone_size: few

cdr3_nt: TGTGCCAGCAGCCAAGGGCTTGCTCCGTGGGAGCAGTACTTC
cdr3_aa: CASSQGLAPWEQYF
j_call: TRBJ2-7
d_call: NA
cdr3_length: 14
v_call: TRBV4-2
clone_size: many

cdr3_nt: TGTGCCAGCAGTCTCCGGATCGATACGCAGTATTTT
cdr3_aa: CASSLRIDTQYF
j_call: TRBJ2-3
d_call: NA
cdr3_length: 12
v_call: TRBV12-3/TRBV12-4
clone_size: NA

cdr3_nt: TGTGCCAGTAGTACGAATCAGGGTGAAGCTTTCTTT
cdr3_aa: CASSTNQGEAFF
j_call: TRBJ1-1
d_call: NA
cdr3_length: 12
v_call: TRBV19
clone_size: few

cdr3_nt: TGTGCCAGTAGTATCTCCGGGGGGCCGGGCGGGGAGCTGTTTTTT
cdr3_aa: CASSISGGPGGELFF
j_call: TRBJ2-2
d_call: NA
cdr3_length: 15
v_call: TRBV19
clone_size: many

cdr3_nt: TGTGCCATCAGTGAGACAGGGCGAAATGAAAAACTGTTTTTT
cdr3_aa: CAISETGRNEKLFF
j_call: TRBJ1-4
d_call: NA
cdr3_length: 14
v_call: TRBV10-3
clone_size: many

cdr3_nt: TGTGCCAGCAGCTCCCCCACGGGGACACCAAACACTGAAGCTTTCTTT
cdr3_aa: CASSSPTGTPNTEAFF
j_call: TRBJ1-1
d_call: NA
cdr3_length: 16
v_call: TRBV7-9
clone_size: many

cdr3_nt: TGTGCCAGCAGTTCGAAAACAGGGAACACTGAAGCTTTCTTT
cdr3_aa: CASSSKTGNTEAFF
j_call: TRBJ1-1
d_call: NA
cdr3_length: 14
v_call: TRBV27
clone_size: NA

cdr3_nt: TGCGCCAGCAGCCAAGATTATGGGGACTATGGCTACACCTTC
cdr3_aa: CASSQDYGDYGYTF
j_call: TRBJ1-2
d_call: NA
cdr3_length: 14
v_call: TRBV4-1
clone_size: many

cdr3_nt: TGCAGCGTTGTGGACAGCTCCTACGAGCAGTACTTC
cdr3_aa: CSVVDSSYEQYF
j_call: TRBJ2-7
d_call: NA
cdr3_length: 12
v_call: TRBV29-1
clone_size: many

cdr3_nt: TGTGCCAGCAGCTTAGCGGGAGCCGGGGACGAGCAGTACTTC
cdr3_aa: CASSLAGAGDEQYF
j_call: TRBJ2-7
d_call: TRBD2
cdr3_length: 14
v_call: TRBV5-6
clone_size: many

cdr3_nt: TGCAGTGCTAGCATGCCGGTGGACCTCAGCTTTTTTAACTATGGCTACACCTTC
cdr3_aa: CSASMPVDLSFFNYGYTF
j_call: TRBJ1-2
d_call: NA
cdr3_length: 18
v_call: TRBV20-1
clone_size: many

cdr3_nt: TGTGCCAGCAGCTTATTTTTGTTTCTAGCGGGAGGCCCGGATGTCACAGATACGCAGTATTTT
cdr3_aa: CASSLFLFLAGGPDVTDTQYF
j_call: TRBJ2-3
d_call: TRBD2
cdr3_length: 21
v_call: TRBV11-2
clone_size: many

cdr3_nt: TGTGCCACCAGTGGTGAATACAATGAGCAGTTCTTC
cdr3_aa: CATSGEYNEQFF
j_call: TRBJ2-1
d_call: NA
cdr3_length: 12
v_call: TRBV24-1
clone_size: many

cdr3_nt: TGTGCCAGCAGTTCACACCTGGGGAGGAGTCAGCCCCAGCATTTT
cdr3_aa: CASSSHLGRSQPQHF
j_call: TRBJ1-5
d_call: NA
cdr3_length: 15
v_call: TRBV28
clone_size: many

cdr3_nt: TGCGCCAGCAGCCAAGTTACGGGGTTCGGCTACGAGCAGTACTTC
cdr3_aa: CASSQVTGFGYEQYF
j_call: TRBJ2-7
d_call: NA
cdr3_length: 15
v_call: TRBV4-1
clone_size: many

cdr3_nt: TGCGCCAGCAGAACGGGACTAGCGCTTACGAACACCGGGGAGCTGTTTTTT
cdr3_aa: CASRTGLALTNTGELFF
j_call: TRBJ2-2
d_call: TRBD2
cdr3_length: 17
v_call: TRBV10-2
clone_size: many